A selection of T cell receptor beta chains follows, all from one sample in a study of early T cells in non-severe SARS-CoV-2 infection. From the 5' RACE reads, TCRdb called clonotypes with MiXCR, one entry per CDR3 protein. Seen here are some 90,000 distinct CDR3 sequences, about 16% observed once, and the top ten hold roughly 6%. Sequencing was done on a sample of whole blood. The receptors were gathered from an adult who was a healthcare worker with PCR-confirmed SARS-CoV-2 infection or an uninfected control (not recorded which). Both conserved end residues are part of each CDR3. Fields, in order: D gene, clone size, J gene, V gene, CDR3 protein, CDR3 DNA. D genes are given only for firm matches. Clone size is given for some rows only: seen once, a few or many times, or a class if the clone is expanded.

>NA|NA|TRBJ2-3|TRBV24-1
CATSDSTGHLTDTQYF
TGTGCCACCAGTGACTCGACAGGCCACCTCACAGATACGCAGTATTTT
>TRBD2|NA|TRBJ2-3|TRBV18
CASSPGVAGADTQYF
TGTGCCAGCTCACCGGGGGTAGCGGGAGCAGATACGCAGTATTTT
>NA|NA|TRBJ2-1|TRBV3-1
CASTQGGEQFF
TGTGCCAGCACGCAGGGCGGTGAGCAGTTCTTC
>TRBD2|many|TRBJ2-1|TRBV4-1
CASSPSGTSAAEQFF
TGCGCCAGCAGCCCATCCGGGACTAGCGCCGCTGAGCAGTTCTTC
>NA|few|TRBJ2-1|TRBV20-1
CSARALTRAPNEQFF
TGCAGTGCTAGAGCCTTGACTAGAGCTCCCAATGAGCAGTTCTTC
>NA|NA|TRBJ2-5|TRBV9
CASSNGSRETQYF
TGTGCCAGCAGCAATGGGTCCCGAGAGACCCAGTACTTC
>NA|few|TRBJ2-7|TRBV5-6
CASSLARNPYEQYF
TGTGCCAGCAGCTTGGCCAGGAACCCCTACGAGCAGTACTTC
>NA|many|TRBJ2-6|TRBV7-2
CASSPSRRSGANVLTF
TGTGCCAGCAGCCCTAGTAGGCGATCTGGGGCCAACGTCCTGACTTTC
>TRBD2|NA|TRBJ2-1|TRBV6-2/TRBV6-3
CASSYRASGSPPYNEQFF
TGTGCCAGCAGTTACAGGGCTAGCGGGTCGCCCCCCTACAATGAGCAGTTCTTC
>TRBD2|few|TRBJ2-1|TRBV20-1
CSPKAGSYNEQFF
TGCAGCCCTAAAGCGGGATCCTACAATGAGCAGTTCTTC